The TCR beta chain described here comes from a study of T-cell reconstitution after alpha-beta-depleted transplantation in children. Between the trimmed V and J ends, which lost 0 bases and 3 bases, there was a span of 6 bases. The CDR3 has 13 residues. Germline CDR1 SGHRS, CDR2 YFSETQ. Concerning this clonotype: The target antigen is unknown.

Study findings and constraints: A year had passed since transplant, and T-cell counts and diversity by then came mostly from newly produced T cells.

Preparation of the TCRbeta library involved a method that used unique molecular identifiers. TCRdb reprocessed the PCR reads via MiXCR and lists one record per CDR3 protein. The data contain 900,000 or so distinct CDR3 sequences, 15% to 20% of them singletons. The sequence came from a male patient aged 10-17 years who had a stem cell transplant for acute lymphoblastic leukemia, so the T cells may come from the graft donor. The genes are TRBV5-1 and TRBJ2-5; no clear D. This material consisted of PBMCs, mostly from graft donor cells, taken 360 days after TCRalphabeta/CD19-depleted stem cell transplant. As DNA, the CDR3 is TGCGCCAGCAGCTTGGTAGCAGAAGAGACCCAGTACTTC. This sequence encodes CASSLVAEETQYF.